The 20 T cell receptor beta chains listed next were all sequenced from one sample in a study of T cells in women clearing cervical HPV infection. Profiled with immunoSEQ multiplex PCR; TCRdb holds only in-frame clones, not every one. The sample features fewer than 40,000 clones, with about 1.5% in its top ten. Sample: blood buffy coat. These receptors all stem from a woman aged 18 to 75 with a cervical HPV16 infection that either progressed to CIN3+ or cleared (not recorded which).

Note on this clone: The DNA ends 3 residues before the CDR3 does, and the rest of the CDR3 is filled in from the germline J gene. V is TRBV30 and J is TRBJ2-7; TRBD1 matches at 9 bases. V gave up 2 bases and J gave up 6 bases; unmatched junction bases: 11. The CDR3 has 15 amino acids. Germline CDR1 reads GTSNPN; CDR2 reads SVGIG (reference sequence). CDR3 residues: CAWSPLGTGRSEQYF. The sequenced part of the CDR3 DNA is TGTGCCTGGAGTCCGTTGGGGACAGGGCGATCCGAG.

Remarks on this clone: The read terminates 3 residues ahead of where the CDR3 ends, so the germline J gene completes it. The chain recombines TRBV7-3 with TRBJ1-2; maybe TRBD1 (5 bases). Germline V gives CDR1 SGHTA, CDR2 FQGTGA. The CDR3 runs to 15 residues. The germline V and J ends were trimmed by 5 bases and 5 bases, with 18 bases remaining between them. The CDR3 bases that were read are TGTGCCAGCAGCCCAGGGCCGGGGGAGCAATATGGC. Its translation is CASSPGPGEQYG. The CDR3 reads in full as CASSPGPGEQYGYTF.

CDR3 bases read: TGTGCCAGCAGCTTGAGGGCTGCAGAGACC. The encoded protein is CASSLRAAET. The whole CDR3 protein is CASSLRAAETYTF. The chain employs TRBV5-6 and TRBJ1-2, with D uncertain. The read ends 3 residues early relative to the CDR3; the germline J gene fills the gap. The CDR3 length is 13 residues. Germline V gene data show CDR1 as SGHDT and CDR2 as YYEEEE.

As regards this clone: Read data end 3 residues before the CDR3 end; the end is taken from the germline J gene. This chain connects TRBV19 to TRBJ1-2; 7 nucleotides match TRBD1. Germline lookup yields CDR1 LNHDA and CDR2 SQIVND (reference sequence). V lost 5 bases to trimming and J lost 2 bases; unmatched junction nucleotides: 11. This CDR3 spans 16 amino acids. CDR3 DNA (partial): TGTGCCAGTAGTGCCTTGCTCGGGACAGCCAACTATGGC. Protein: CASSALLGTANYG. The entire CDR3 reads CASSALLGTANYGYTF.

Regarding this clone: The DNA ends 3 residues before the CDR3 does, and the rest of the CDR3 is filled in from the germline J gene. The chain joins TRBV19 to TRBJ2-5; tentative D call: TRBD2 (5 bases). The ends were cut back, 6 bases at V and 5 bases at J, with 16 bases in the middle. Germline CDR1 is LNHDA and CDR2 is SQIVND (reference sequence). This CDR3 region has 14 residues. The CDR3 spells CASRKFAGGETQYF. The sequenced part of the CDR3 DNA is TGTGCCAGTAGAAAGTTTGCGGGTGGGGAGACC.

Regarding this clone: From the germline J gene comes the end of the CDR3, since the read stops 3 residues before it. This chain links TRBV11-2 with TRBJ2-7; 12 bases map to TRBD2. The V gene's germline CDR1 is SGHAT and CDR2 FQNNGV. CDR3 size: 15 residues. V trimming: 5 bases; J trimming: 6 bases; junction bases outside the gene matches: 8. Here the CDR3 reads CASSGGTSGPGEQYF. Partial CDR3 DNA: TGTGCCAGCAGCGGCGGGACTAGCGGGCCTGGCGAG.

About this clone: The sequence runs out 3 residues before the end of the CDR3; the remainder is reconstructed from the germline J gene. The genes are TRBV6-2 or TRBV6-3 and TRBJ2-7; 11 bases are a match to TRBD1. The germline V gene encodes CDR1 MNHEY and CDR2 SVGEGT. The CDR3 extends over 15 amino acids. The V gene end was trimmed by 2 bases and the J gene end by 4 bases; junction bases not matched to a gene: 4. CDR3 loop: CASSYGGTGGYEQYF. The sequenced part of the CDR3 DNA is TGTGCCAGCAGTTACGGTGGGACAGGGGGGTACGAG.

A word on this clone: The observed sequence ends 3 residues before the CDR3 terminus, with the missing tail filled in from the germline J gene. Other nucleotide sequences from this sample produce the same CDR3. The chain has TRBV18 and TRBJ2-3, with 7 positions matching TRBD2. The germline gives CDR1 KGHSH, CDR2 LQKENI. This CDR3 is 17 amino acids long. CDR3 DNA, as far as it was read: TGTGCCAGCTCACCACTTACAAGCGGGGCTCTCCAAGAGACG. It specifies CASSPLTSGALQET. From start to end, the CDR3 is CASSPLTSGALQETQYF.

With regard to this clone: With the read ending 3 residues before the CDR3 end, the germline J gene is used to fill in that end. V and J are TRBV18 and TRBJ2-2, with D possibly matching TRBD1 (6 bases). The length of the CDR3 is 13 residues. Germline loops: CDR1 KGHSH, CDR2 LQKENI. Here the CDR3 reads CASSPGQSEKLFF. The covered CDR3 bases are TGTGCCAGCTCACCCGGACAGAGCGAAAAG.

With regard to this clone: The observed sequence ends 3 residues before the CDR3 terminus, with the missing tail filled in from the germline J gene. The V call is TRBV13, the J call TRBJ2-1, with 8 positions matching TRBD2. In germline, CDR1 is PRHDT, CDR2 FYEKMQ (reference sequence). V trimming: 5 bases; J trimming: 7 bases; junction bases outside the gene matches: 4. CDR3 length: 13 residues. The CDR3 DNA, read in part, is TGTGCCAGCAGCCAGACTAGCGAGAATGAG. Translating gives CASSQTSENE. Given in full, the CDR3 is CASSQTSENEQFF.

Notes on this clone: The DNA ends 3 residues before the CDR3 does, and the rest of the CDR3 is filled in from the germline J gene. The gene calls are TRBV6-2 or TRBV6-3 and TRBJ2-7; 10 bases align to TRBD2. CDR3 length: 15 amino acids. The V gene's germline CDR1 is MNHEY and CDR2 SVGEGT. V lost 5 bases and J lost 6; bases outside the gene matches: 10. The DNA read from the CDR3 is TGTGCCAGCAGTCGGGCCGGGACTAGCGTAGCCGAG. Translating gives CASSRAGTSVAE. The CDR3 in full is CASSRAGTSVAEQYF.

Comment on this clone: The CDR3 end falls 3 residues outside the read, so it is completed with the germline J gene. This chain uses TRBV18 with TRBJ1-2; D gene uncertain. The CDR3 has 14 amino acids. CDR1 is KGHSH, CDR2 LQKENI, per germline. The DNA read from the CDR3 is TGTGCCAGCTCACAACTAGCGGGAGATGACGAC. Translating it yields CASSQLAGDDD. The complete CDR3 sequence is CASSQLAGDDDYTF.

A note on this clone: Coverage ceases 3 residues before the CDR3 finishes, and the germline J gene fills in the end. The chain combines TRBV13 with TRBJ2-3; TRBD2 matches at 7 bases. After removal of 5 bases from V and 0 bases from J, the junction contained 5 bases not matched to a gene. Germline V gives CDR1 PRHDT, CDR2 FYEKMQ (reference sequence). CDR3 size: 15 residues. CDR3 DNA, as far as it was read: TGTGCCAGCAGCCCCCTAGCGGCTAGCACAGATACG. It specifies CASSPLAASTDT. The CDR3 reads in full as CASSPLAASTDTQYF.

About this clone: Coverage ceases 3 residues before the CDR3 finishes, and the germline J gene fills in the end. The V call is TRBV23-1, the J call TRBJ2-7; D not certain. TRBV23-1 is marked as an open reading frame, function uncertain. CDR3 size: 12 residues. Between the trimmed V and J ends, which lost 7 bases and 2 bases, there was a span of 9 bases. CDR3 DNA (partial): TGCGCCAGCATTAGCCCGACCTACGAG. Translation: CASISPTYE. Given in full, the CDR3 is CASISPTYEQYF.

For this clone: Read coverage stops 3 residues before the CDR3 terminus; the germline J gene supplies the remainder. The chain recombines TRBV6-1 with TRBJ1-1; D is undetermined. The CDR3 has 13 residues. The germline gives CDR1 MNHNS, CDR2 SASEGT. V lost 3 bases, J lost 6 bases, and 11 bases lay in between. The part of the CDR3 DNA that was read is TGTGCCAGCAGTGATTCGGGTCGCCCTGAA. Translated: CASSDSGRPE. The whole CDR3 is CASSDSGRPEAFF.

As concerns this clone: The read terminates 3 residues before the CDR3 end, so the remaining end is supplied by the germline J gene. The chain couples TRBV6-1 to TRBJ2-1; 7 bases are a match to TRBD1. Germline V CDR1 and CDR2: MNHNS, SASEGT. V trimming: 1 base; J trimming: 7 bases; junction bases outside the gene matches: 7. The CDR3 has 15 residues. CDR3 sequence: CASSEGQGRPNEQFF. Incomplete CDR3 DNA: TGTGCCAGCAGTGAAGGACAGGGAAGGCCGAATGAG.

Worth noting for this clone: Read data end 3 residues before the CDR3 end; the end is taken from the germline J gene. The chain uses TRBV29-1 and TRBJ2-1; TRBD2 matches 9 bases. After removal of 4 bases from V and 9 bases from J, the junction contained 7 bases not matched to a gene. Germline CDR1 is SQVTM and CDR2 is ANQGSEA. The CDR3 contains 13 residues. CDR3 region: CSVAREGLFEQFF. Incomplete CDR3 DNA: TGCAGCGTTGCGCGGGAGGGCCTCTTTGAG.

Comment on this clone: The read stops 3 residues short of the end of the CDR3; the missing end is completed from the germline J gene. The chain uses TRBV13 and TRBJ2-1; D may be TRBD1 (5 bases). The ends were cut back, 2 bases at V and 3 bases at J, with 11 bases in the middle. The germline V gene encodes CDR1 PRHDT and CDR2 FYEKMQ (reference sequence). The CDR3 is made up of 15 amino acids. This chain's CDR3 is CASSLYRQHYNEQFF. The DNA read from the CDR3 is TGTGCCAGCAGCTTATACCGACAGCACTACAATGAG.

Concerning this clone itself: Sequencing ends 3 residues short of the CDR3 end; the germline J gene provides the rest. The chain uses TRBV6-2 or TRBV6-3 and TRBJ2-1; 7 bases are shared with TRBD2. V dropped 1 base and J dropped 8; count of bases not matched to a gene: 11. The CDR3 length is 16 residues. The germline CDR1 and CDR2 sequences are MNHEY and SVGEGT. The part of the CDR3 DNA that was read is TGTGCCAGCAGTTACTTCCATCAGGGAGGGAGAGATGAG. Protein sequence: CASSYFHQGGRDE. The entire CDR3 protein is CASSYFHQGGRDEQFF.

Worth noting for this clone: The CDR3 end falls 3 residues outside the read, so it is completed with the germline J gene. The chain links TRBV19 to TRBJ2-5; 8 bases align to TRBD2. V shed 1 base, J shed 5 bases, and the junction held 12 bases outside the gene matches. This CDR3 comprises 17 residues. CDR1 and CDR2 (germline): LNHDA, SQIVND (reference sequence). This CDR3 is CASSIAPSGSGMETQYF. Incomplete CDR3 DNA: TGTGCCAGTAGTATAGCTCCCAGCGGGAGCGGCATGGAGACC.